A single sample gave rise to the 2 T cell receptor beta chains below, sequenced in a study of blood T cell repertoires in COVID-19. Assay used: immunoSEQ multiplex PCR; TCRdb lists only in-frame clones, some missing. Of about 240,000 clones detected, more than 75% appear once; the ten largest clones hold 9% to 15%. Material: peripheral blood. Receptors originate from an elderly man with acute or convalescent COVID-19.

J is TRBJ2-2 and V is TRBV28; perhaps TRBD1 as D (6 bases). V lost 8 bases and J lost 6, with 10 bases in between. CDR3 length: 12 amino acids. CDR1 and CDR2 (germline): MDHEN, SYDVKM. The CDR3 loop reads CASEQGAGELFF. CDR3 bases: TGTGCCAGCGAACAGGGAGCCGGGGAGCTGTTTTTT.

The chain combines TRBV7-2 with TRBJ2-1; 8 bases fit TRBD1. The CDR3 sequence is 12 residues long. From germline, CDR1 is SGHTA and CDR2 FQGNSA. The V gene end was trimmed by 4 bases and the J gene end by 10 bases; junction bases not matched to a gene: 3. The CDR3 loop is CASSYDRGEQFF. The DNA for the CDR3 is TGTGCCAGCAGCTATGACAGGGGCGAGCAGTTCTTC.